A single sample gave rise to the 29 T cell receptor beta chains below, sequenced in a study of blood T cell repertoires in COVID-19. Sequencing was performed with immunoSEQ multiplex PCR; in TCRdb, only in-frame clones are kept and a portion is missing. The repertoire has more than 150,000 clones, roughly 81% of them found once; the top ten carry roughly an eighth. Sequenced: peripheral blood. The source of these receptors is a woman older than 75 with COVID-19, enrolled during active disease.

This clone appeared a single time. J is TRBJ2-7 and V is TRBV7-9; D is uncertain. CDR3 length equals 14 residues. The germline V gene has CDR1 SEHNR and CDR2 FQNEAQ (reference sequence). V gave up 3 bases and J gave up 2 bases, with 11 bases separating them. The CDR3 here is CASSLAGSTYEQYF. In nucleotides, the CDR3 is TGTGCCAGCAGCTTGGCAGGATCAACCTACGAGCAGTACTTC.

CDR3 nucleotide sequence: TGTGCCAGCAGCTTAGAGGTACCGGGGGGTTACGAGACCCAGTACTTC. Its protein product is CASSLEVPGGYETQYF. The rearrangement joins TRBV7-6 to TRBJ2-5; 7 nucleotides line up with TRBD2. Germline V gene sequence: CDR1 SGHVS, CDR2 FNYEAQ. V lost 1 base, J lost 5 bases, and 10 bases stayed unmatched. The CDR3 contains 16 residues.

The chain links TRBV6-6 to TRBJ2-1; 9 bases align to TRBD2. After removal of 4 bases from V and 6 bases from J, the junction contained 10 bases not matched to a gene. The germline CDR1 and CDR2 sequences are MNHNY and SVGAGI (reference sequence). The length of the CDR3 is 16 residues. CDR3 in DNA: TGTGCCAGCAGTTTTATGGCGGGACTAGCTGTCAATGAGCAGTTCTTC. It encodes CASSFMAGLAVNEQFF.

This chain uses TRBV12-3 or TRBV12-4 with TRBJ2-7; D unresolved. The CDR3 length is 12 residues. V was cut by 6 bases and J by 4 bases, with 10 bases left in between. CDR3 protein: CASRAGVYEQYF. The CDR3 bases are TGTGCCAGCAGGGCAGGCGTTTACGAGCAGTACTTC.

CDR3 sequence reads: CASSQTNVEVYGYTF. The CDR3 region has the DNA TGTGCCAGCAGCCAAACCAATGTGGAGGTCTATGGCTACACCTTC. The rearrangement joins TRBV4-2 to TRBJ1-2, with no clear D. V lost 2 bases, J lost 4 bases, and 14 bases lay in between. This CDR3 region has 15 residues. CDR1 and CDR2 (germline): LGHNA, YNFKEQ.

CDR3 nucleotide sequence: TGTGCCAGCAGTTTAGGTCTGGATACGCAGTATTTT. This codes for CASSLGLDTQYF. This rearrangement joins TRBV12-3 or TRBV12-4 to TRBJ2-3; D call uncertain. CDR3 length: 12 amino acids. V was clipped by 1 base and J by 6 bases, with 5 bases between them.

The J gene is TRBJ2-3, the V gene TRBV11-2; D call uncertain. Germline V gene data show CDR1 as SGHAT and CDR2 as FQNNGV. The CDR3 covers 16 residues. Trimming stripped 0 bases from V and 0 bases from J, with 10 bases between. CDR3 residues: CASSLDLQSSTDTQYF. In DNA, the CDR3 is TGTGCCAGCAGCTTAGATCTCCAGTCTAGCACAGATACGCAGTATTTT.

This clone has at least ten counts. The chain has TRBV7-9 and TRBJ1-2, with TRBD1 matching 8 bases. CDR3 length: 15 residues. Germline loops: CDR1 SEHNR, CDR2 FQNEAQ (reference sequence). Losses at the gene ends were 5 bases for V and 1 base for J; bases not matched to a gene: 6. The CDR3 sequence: CASSPRGQVNYGYTF. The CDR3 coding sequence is TGTGCCAGCAGCCCCAGGGGACAGGTTAACTATGGCTACACCTTC.

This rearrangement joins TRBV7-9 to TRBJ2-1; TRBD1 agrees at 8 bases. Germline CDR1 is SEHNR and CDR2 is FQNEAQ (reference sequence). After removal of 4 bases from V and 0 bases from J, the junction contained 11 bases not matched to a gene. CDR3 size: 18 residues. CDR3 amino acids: CASSSPRGPLSSYNEQFF. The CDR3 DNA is TGTGCCAGCAGCTCCCCCAGGGGGCCTCTCAGCTCCTACAATGAGCAGTTCTTC.

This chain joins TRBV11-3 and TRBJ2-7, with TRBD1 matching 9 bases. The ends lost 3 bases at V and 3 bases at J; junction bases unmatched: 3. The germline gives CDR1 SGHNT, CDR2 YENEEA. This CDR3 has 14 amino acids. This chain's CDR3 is CASSFWDRDYEQYF. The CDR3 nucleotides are TGTGCCAGCAGCTTCTGGGACAGGGACTACGAGCAGTACTTC.

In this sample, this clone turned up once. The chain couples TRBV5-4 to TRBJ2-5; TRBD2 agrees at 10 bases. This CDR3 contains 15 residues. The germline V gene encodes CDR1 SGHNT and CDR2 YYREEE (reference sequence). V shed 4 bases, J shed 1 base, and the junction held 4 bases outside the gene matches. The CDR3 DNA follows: TGTGCCAGCAGCCCTGGACTAGCGGTCCAAGAGACCCAGTACTTC. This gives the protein CASSPGLAVQETQYF.

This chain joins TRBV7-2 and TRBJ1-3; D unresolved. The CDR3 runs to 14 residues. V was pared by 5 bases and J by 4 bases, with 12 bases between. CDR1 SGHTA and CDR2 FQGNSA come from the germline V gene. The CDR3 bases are TGTGCCAGCAGCCCTCCTGTAGCCGGAAACACCATATATTTT. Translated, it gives CASSPPVAGNTIYF. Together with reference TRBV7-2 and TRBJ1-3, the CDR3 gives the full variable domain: GAGVSQSPSNKVTEKGKDVELRCDPISGHTALYWYRQSLGQGLEFLIYFQGNSAPDKSGLPSDRFSAERTGGSVSTLTIQRTQQEDSAVYLCASSPPVAGNTIYFGEGSWLTVV.

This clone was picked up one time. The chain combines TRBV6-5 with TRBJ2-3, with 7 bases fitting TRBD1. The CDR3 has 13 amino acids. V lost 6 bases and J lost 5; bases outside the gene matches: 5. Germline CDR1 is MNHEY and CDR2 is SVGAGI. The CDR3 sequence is CASRRGPGDTQYF. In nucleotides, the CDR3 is TGTGCCAGCAGAAGGGGGCCTGGAGATACGCAGTATTTT.

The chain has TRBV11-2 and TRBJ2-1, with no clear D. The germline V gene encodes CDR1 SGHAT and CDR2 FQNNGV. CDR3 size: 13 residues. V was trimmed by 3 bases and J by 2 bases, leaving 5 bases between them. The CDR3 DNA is TGTGCCAGCAGCTTCATCACCTACAATGAGCAGTTCTTC. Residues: CASSFITYNEQFF.

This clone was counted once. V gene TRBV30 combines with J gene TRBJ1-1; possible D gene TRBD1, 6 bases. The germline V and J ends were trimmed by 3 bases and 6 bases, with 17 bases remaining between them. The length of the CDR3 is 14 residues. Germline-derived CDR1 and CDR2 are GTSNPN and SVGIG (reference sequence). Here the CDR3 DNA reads TGTGCCTGGAGACCCAGGGGTCCCGGCGCTGAAGCTTTCTTT. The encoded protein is CAWRPRGPGAEAFF.

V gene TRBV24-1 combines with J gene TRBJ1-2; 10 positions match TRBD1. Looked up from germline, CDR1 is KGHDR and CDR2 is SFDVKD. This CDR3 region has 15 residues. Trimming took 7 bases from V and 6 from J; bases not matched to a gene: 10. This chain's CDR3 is CATRESGTGVDGYTF. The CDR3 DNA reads TGTGCCACCAGAGAATCCGGGACAGGGGTGGATGGCTACACCTTC.

The CDR3 DNA is TGTGCCAGCGCGGTCGGGACTAGCGGGGGCGATGAGCAGTTCTTC. Encoded protein: CASAVGTSGGDEQFF. The chain combines TRBV9 with TRBJ2-1; 14 nucleotides match TRBD2. Germline-derived CDR1 and CDR2 are SGDLS and YYNGEE. After removal of 7 bases from V and 8 bases from J, the junction contained 8 bases not matched to a gene. CDR3 size: 15 residues.

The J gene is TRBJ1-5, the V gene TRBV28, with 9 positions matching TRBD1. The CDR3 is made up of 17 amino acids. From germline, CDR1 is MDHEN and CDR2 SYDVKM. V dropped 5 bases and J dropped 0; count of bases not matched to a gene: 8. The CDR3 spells CASSRTGVLDSNQPQHF. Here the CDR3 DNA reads TGTGCCAGCAGTCGGACAGGGGTTTTAGATAGCAATCAGCCCCAGCATTTT.

This CDR3 is CASSENGPARDGYTF. CDR3 sequence (DNA): TGTGCCAGCAGCGAAAACGGCCCTGCGAGGGATGGCTACACCTTC. The gene calls are TRBV7-9 and TRBJ1-2; D is ambiguous. Germline values: CDR1 SEHNR, CDR2 FQNEAQ (reference sequence). This CDR3 is 15 amino acids long. The ends were cut back, 5 bases at V and 6 bases at J, with 19 bases in the middle.

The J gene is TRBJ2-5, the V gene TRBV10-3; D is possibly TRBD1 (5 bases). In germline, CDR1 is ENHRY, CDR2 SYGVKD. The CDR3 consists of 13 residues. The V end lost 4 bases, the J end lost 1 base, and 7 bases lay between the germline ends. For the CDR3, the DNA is TGTGCCATCAGTGCGGACACCCAAGAGACCCAGTACTTC. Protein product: CAISADTQETQYF.

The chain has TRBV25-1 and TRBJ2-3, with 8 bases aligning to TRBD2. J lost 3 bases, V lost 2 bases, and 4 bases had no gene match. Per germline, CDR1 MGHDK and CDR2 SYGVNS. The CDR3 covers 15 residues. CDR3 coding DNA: TGTGCCAGCAGTGAAGGACTAGCTGGGACAGATACGCAGTATTTT. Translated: CASSEGLAGTDTQYF.

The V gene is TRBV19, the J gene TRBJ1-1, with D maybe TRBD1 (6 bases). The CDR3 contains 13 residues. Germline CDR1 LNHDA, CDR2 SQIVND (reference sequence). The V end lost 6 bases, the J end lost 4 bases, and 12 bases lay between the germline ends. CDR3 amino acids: CASSYREPTEAFF. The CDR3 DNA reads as TGTGCCAGTAGCTACAGGGAACCCACTGAAGCTTTCTTT.

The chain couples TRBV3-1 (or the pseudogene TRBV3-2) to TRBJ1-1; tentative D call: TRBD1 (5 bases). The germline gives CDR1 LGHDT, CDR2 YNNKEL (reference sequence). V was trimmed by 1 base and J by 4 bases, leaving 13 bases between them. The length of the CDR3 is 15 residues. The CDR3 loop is CASSQVSAGLTEAFF. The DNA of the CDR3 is TGTGCCAGCAGCCAAGTATCCGCAGGGCTCACTGAAGCTTTCTTT.

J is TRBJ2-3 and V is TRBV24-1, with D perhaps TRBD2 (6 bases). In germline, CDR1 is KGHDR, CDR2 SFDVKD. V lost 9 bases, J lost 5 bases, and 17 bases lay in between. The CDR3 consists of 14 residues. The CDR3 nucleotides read TGTGCCACCGAGGGAGGCACGTTTAGAGATACGCAGTATTTT. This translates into CATEGGTFRDTQYF.

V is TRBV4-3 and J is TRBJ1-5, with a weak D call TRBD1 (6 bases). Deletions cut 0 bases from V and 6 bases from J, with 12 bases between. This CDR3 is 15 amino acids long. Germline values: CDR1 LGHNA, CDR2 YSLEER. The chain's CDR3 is CASSQDMGDTQPQHF. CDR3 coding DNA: TGCGCCAGCAGCCAAGATATGGGGGACACTCAGCCCCAGCATTTT.

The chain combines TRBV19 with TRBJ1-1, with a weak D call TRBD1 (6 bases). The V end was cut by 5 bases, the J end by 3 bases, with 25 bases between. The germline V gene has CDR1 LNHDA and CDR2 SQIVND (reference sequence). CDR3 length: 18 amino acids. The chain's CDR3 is CASSSRGGGAVTDTEAFF. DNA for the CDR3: TGTGCCAGTAGTTCCAGGGGCGGGGGCGCGGTGACGGACACTGAAGCTTTCTTT.

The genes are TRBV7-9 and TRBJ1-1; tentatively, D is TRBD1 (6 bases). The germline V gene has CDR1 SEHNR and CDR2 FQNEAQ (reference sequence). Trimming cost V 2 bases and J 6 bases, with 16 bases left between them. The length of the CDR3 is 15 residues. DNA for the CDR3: TGTGCCAGCAGCTTACGGTCGGGACAAAACGCTGAAGCTTTCTTT. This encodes CASSLRSGQNAEAFF.

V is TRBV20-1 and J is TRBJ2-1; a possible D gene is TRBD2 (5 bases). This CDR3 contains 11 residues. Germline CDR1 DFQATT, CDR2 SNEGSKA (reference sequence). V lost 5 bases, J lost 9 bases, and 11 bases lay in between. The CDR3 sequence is CSAGLLGEQFF. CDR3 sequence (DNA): TGCAGTGCTGGACTGCTCGGTGAGCAGTTCTTC.

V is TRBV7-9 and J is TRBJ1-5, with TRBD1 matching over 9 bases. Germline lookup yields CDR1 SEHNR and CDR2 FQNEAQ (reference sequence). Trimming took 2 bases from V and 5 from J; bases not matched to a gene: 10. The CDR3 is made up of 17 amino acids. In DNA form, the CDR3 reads TGTGCCAGCAGCTTACGTCGGACAGGGGATTGGGATCAGCCCCAGCATTTT. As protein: CASSLRRTGDWDQPQHF.